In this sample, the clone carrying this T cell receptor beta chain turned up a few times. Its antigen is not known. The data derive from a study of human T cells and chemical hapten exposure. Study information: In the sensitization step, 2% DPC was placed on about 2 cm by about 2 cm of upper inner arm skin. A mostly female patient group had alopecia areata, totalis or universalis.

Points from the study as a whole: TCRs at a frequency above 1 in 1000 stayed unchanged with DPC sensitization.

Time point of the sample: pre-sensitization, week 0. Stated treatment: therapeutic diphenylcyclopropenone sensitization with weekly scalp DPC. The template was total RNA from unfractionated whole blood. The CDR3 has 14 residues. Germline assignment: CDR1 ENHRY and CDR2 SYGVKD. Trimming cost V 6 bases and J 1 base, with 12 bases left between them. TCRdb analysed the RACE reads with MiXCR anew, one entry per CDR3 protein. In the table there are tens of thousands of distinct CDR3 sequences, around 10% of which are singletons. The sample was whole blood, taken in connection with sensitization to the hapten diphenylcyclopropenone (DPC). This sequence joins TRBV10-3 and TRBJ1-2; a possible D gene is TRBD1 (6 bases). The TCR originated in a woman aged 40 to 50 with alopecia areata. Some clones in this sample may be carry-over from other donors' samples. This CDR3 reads CAIRDTGLNYGYTF. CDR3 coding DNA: TGTGCCATCAGGGATACAGGGCTTAACTATGGCTACACCTTC.